This T cell receptor beta chain stems from a study of cytomegalovirus exposure and HLA in healthy donors. Study-level results: There was a cluster of highly shared sequence variants that was likely a sequencing artifact. The study listed 164 cytomegalovirus-associated TCR beta chains.

Researchers ran the PCR with 60 Vbeta and 13 Jbeta primers. Generated by immunoSEQ multiplex PCR, the TCRdb table keeps only in-frame clones and is missing some. There are some 190,000 clones in the sample; less than 90% occur only once, and around 0.34% lies in the top ten. As regards this clone: Its target is unknown.

Germline V lookup: CDR1 MGHRA, CDR2 YSYEKL. V shed 1 base and J shed 3 bases, with 10 bases lying between them. The CDR3 spans 14 residues. Sequencing used PBMCs. The clonotype originates from a woman aged 25 to 45 in good health and CMV-seronegative. This chain connects TRBV4-1 to TRBJ2-7; possibly TRBD1 for D (5 bases). The CDR3 DNA is TGCGCCAGCAGCCAAGTTTCAGGGCTCTACGAGCAGTACTTC. Protein product: CASSQVSGLYEQYF.